Sequencing of this T cell receptor (beta chain) was carried out in a study of control samples from healthy donors and cancer patients (TCRdb year 2020). Library preparation used the immunoSEQ multiplex PCR assay. TCRdb obtained this table from immuneACCESS and retained in-frame rearrangements with V and J assigned. These tables miss some clones; where compared with another copy, unresolved V genes account for less than half of the shortfall, and the remainder is unexplained. The table for this sample lists about 30,000 clones; 79% of them were counted only once. The ten top clones hold about 20% of the sample. This clone was counted only a few times. Its target antigen remains unknown. The sample holds no much larger clone one base away, and base qualities are not on file. Including the terminal cysteine and phenylalanine, the CDR3 comprises 15 residues. Only the CDR3 portion is preserved as DNA: 45 bases, with reading frame beginning at the first base. For CDR1 and CDR2, the germline V gene lists SGHAT and FQNNGV. V is clipped by 0 bases and J by 0 bases, and the sequence between their germline boundaries is 7 bases long.

The sequence joins TRBV11-2 to TRBJ2-3; the D region possibly corresponds to TRBD2 (5 bases align). What was sequenced was PBMCs. The sequence came from a man in his 60s with head and neck cancer. The CDR3 in this case is CASSLDRGSTDTQYF. The sequenced DNA is TGTGCCAGCAGCTTAGATCGAGGGAGCACAGATACGCAGTATTTT.